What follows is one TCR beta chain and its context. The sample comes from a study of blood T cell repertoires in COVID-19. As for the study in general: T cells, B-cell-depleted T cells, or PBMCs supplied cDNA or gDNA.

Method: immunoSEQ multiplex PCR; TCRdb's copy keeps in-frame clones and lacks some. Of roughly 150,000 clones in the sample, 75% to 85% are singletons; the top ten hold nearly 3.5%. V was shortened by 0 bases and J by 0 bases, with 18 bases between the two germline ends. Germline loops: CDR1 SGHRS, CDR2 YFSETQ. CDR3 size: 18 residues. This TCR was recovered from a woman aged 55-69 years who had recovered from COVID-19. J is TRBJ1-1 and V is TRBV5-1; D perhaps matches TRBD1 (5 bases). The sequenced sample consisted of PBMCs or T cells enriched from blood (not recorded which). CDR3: CASSLGRGAGLMNTEAFF. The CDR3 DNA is TGCGCCAGCAGCTTGGGCCGCGGGGCAGGCCTCATGAACACTGAAGCTTTCTTT.